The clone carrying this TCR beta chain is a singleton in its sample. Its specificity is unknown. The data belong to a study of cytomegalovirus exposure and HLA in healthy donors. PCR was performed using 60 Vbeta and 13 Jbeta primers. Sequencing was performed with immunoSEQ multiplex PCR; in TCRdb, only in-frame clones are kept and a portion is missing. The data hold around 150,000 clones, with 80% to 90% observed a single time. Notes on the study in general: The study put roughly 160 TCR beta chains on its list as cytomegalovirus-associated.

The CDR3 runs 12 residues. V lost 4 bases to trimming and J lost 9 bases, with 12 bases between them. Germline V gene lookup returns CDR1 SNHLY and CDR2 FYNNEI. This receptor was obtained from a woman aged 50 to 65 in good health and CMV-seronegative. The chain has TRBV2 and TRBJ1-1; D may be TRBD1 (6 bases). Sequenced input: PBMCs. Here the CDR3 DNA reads TGTGCCAGCAGTGCGGGAGGACAGAAAGCTTTCTTT. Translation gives CASSAGGQKAFF.